These T cell receptor beta chains were read from a single sample in a study of response to subunit inactivated influenza vaccine. Each CDR3 protein is one row after TCRdb ran MiXCR on the RT-PCR reads. The sample records 450,000 to 700,000 distinct CDR3 sequences, around 15% being singletons. Source: PBMCs from blood, taken about 13 days after vaccination. The receptors originated from a man aged 50-60 years who received an inactivated influenza vaccine. The conserved cysteine and the conserved F or W are not part of the CDR3 here. A D gene is named only where the DNA matches it firmly. Size values are once, few and many counts, or a class for expanded clones, and some rows have none.

cdr3_aa: ASSLAAGGGNEQF
v_call: TRBV5-1
d_call: TRBD2
j_call: TRBJ2-1
clone_size: many

cdr3_aa: ASSPTSGRDNEQF
v_call: TRBV7-3
d_call: TRBD2
j_call: TRBJ2-1
clone_size: .

cdr3_aa: SARPNRHEQF
v_call: TRBV29-1
d_call: .
j_call: TRBJ2-1
clone_size: many

cdr3_aa: ASSQEVVSWGTGELF
v_call: TRBV4-2
d_call: .
j_call: TRBJ2-2
clone_size: many

cdr3_aa: ASSLWMDEQY
v_call: TRBV5-1
d_call: .
j_call: TRBJ2-7
clone_size: few

cdr3_aa: SAAGGPNEQF
v_call: TRBV20-1
d_call: TRBD2
j_call: TRBJ2-1
clone_size: .

cdr3_aa: ASSPSSAVTMSGSGDEQF
v_call: TRBV4-2
d_call: TRBD2
j_call: TRBJ2-1
clone_size: .

cdr3_aa: ASSISPTPSYNEQF
v_call: TRBV19
d_call: .
j_call: TRBJ2-1
clone_size: .

cdr3_aa: ASSPPVGGDTQY
v_call: TRBV18
d_call: .
j_call: TRBJ2-3
clone_size: few

cdr3_aa: ASTRFGGELF
v_call: TRBV6-5
d_call: .
j_call: TRBJ2-2
clone_size: few

cdr3_aa: ASSPRLTGANTEAF
v_call: TRBV7-8
d_call: TRBD1
j_call: TRBJ1-1
clone_size: few

cdr3_aa: SAGGQNGYT
v_call: TRBV29-1
d_call: TRBD1
j_call: TRBJ1-2
clone_size: few

cdr3_aa: ASSVDALAGNEQF
v_call: TRBV5-1
d_call: TRBD2
j_call: TRBJ2-1
clone_size: .

cdr3_aa: SARSGTGGTGELF
v_call: TRBV20-1
d_call: .
j_call: TRBJ2-2
clone_size: .

cdr3_aa: ASNRQRGEAF
v_call: TRBV12-3/TRBV12-4
d_call: .
j_call: TRBJ1-1
clone_size: .

cdr3_aa: ASSLSGTGNTEAF
v_call: TRBV5-5
d_call: TRBD1
j_call: TRBJ1-1
clone_size: few

cdr3_aa: ASSVGGRSYGYT
v_call: TRBV5-5
d_call: .
j_call: TRBJ1-2
clone_size: .

cdr3_aa: SARVPGWTDTQY
v_call: TRBV20-1
d_call: .
j_call: TRBJ2-3
clone_size: .

cdr3_aa: ASSLGGRGFYT
v_call: TRBV7-2
d_call: .
j_call: TRBJ1-2
clone_size: .

cdr3_aa: ASSLAGQAVETQY
v_call: TRBV5-1
d_call: TRBD1
j_call: TRBJ2-5
clone_size: few

cdr3_aa: ATSDGNRRFSDEQF
v_call: TRBV24-1
d_call: .
j_call: TRBJ2-1
clone_size: .

cdr3_aa: ASSQAGTGYNEQF
v_call: TRBV4-3
d_call: TRBD1
j_call: TRBJ2-1
clone_size: .

cdr3_aa: SARDPSGGFDEQY
v_call: TRBV20-1
d_call: TRBD2
j_call: TRBJ2-7
clone_size: few

cdr3_aa: ASSRPTDTQY
v_call: TRBV12-3/TRBV12-4
d_call: .
j_call: TRBJ2-3
clone_size: many

cdr3_aa: ASSQNQPGFGGRNTIY
v_call: TRBV4-1
d_call: .
j_call: TRBJ1-3
clone_size: .

cdr3_aa: ASSKQKGLAGDTDTQY
v_call: TRBV21-1
d_call: .
j_call: TRBJ2-3
clone_size: .

cdr3_aa: ASSRDRASMKQF
v_call: TRBV7-9
d_call: TRBD1
j_call: TRBJ2-1
clone_size: .

cdr3_aa: ASSPHSTSSYNEQF
v_call: TRBV4-1
d_call: .
j_call: TRBJ2-1
clone_size: .

cdr3_aa: ASHTGSSGRIAEAF
v_call: TRBV27
d_call: .
j_call: TRBJ1-1
clone_size: few

cdr3_aa: ASSITVYGYT
v_call: TRBV6-6
d_call: .
j_call: TRBJ1-2
clone_size: .

cdr3_aa: ASRFPHTDTQY
v_call: TRBV6-6
d_call: .
j_call: TRBJ2-3
clone_size: few

cdr3_aa: ASSLMRDNEQF
v_call: TRBV7-2
d_call: .
j_call: TRBJ2-1
clone_size: few

cdr3_aa: AWSTGSRMDTQY
v_call: TRBV30
d_call: .
j_call: TRBJ2-3
clone_size: few

cdr3_aa: ASRDPPGQGDTEAF
v_call: TRBV12-3/TRBV12-4
d_call: TRBD1
j_call: TRBJ1-1
clone_size: few

cdr3_aa: SARDFLAGEDDEQY
v_call: TRBV20-1
d_call: TRBD2
j_call: TRBJ2-7
clone_size: many

cdr3_aa: ASTPARSGYT
v_call: TRBV12-3/TRBV12-4
d_call: .
j_call: TRBJ1-2
clone_size: .

cdr3_aa: SAIPGTSGLSDTQY
v_call: TRBV20-1
d_call: TRBD2
j_call: TRBJ2-3
clone_size: .

cdr3_aa: ASSLGANNEQF
v_call: TRBV7-3
d_call: .
j_call: TRBJ2-1
clone_size: few

cdr3_aa: ASSQDRGRATDTQY
v_call: TRBV14
d_call: TRBD2
j_call: TRBJ2-3
clone_size: few

cdr3_aa: ATSDPSPSGTGVLF
v_call: TRBV24-1
d_call: TRBD1
j_call: TRBJ2-2
clone_size: few

cdr3_aa: SARGDVGRGRGYEQY
v_call: TRBV20-1
d_call: .
j_call: TRBJ2-7
clone_size: few

cdr3_aa: ASSLDREFPSYNEQF
v_call: TRBV12-3/TRBV12-4
d_call: .
j_call: TRBJ2-1
clone_size: .

cdr3_aa: ATSNSGREAF
v_call: TRBV15
d_call: .
j_call: TRBJ1-1
clone_size: .

cdr3_aa: ASSRGAPTSGEKQF
v_call: TRBV18
d_call: TRBD2
j_call: TRBJ2-1
clone_size: few

cdr3_aa: ASSQEAGSTQY
v_call: TRBV4-3
d_call: .
j_call: TRBJ2-5
clone_size: .

cdr3_aa: ASSLFRGRGGLDEKLF
v_call: TRBV4-2
d_call: .
j_call: TRBJ1-4
clone_size: few

cdr3_aa: SARDRAGGPHTQY
v_call: TRBV20-1
d_call: TRBD2
j_call: TRBJ2-3
clone_size: few

cdr3_aa: ASSQSRGQRSDTQY
v_call: TRBV4-2
d_call: TRBD1
j_call: TRBJ2-3
clone_size: .

cdr3_aa: SAPTGGSEKLF
v_call: TRBV20-1
d_call: TRBD1
j_call: TRBJ1-4
clone_size: few